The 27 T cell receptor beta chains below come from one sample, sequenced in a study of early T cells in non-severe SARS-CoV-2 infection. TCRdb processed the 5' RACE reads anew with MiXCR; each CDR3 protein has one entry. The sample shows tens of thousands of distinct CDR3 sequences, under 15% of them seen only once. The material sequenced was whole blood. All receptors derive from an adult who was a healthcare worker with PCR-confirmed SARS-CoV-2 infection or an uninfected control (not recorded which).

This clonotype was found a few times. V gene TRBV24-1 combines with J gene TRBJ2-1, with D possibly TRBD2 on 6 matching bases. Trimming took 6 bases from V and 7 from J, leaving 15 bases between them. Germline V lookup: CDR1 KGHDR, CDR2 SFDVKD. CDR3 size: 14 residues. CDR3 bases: TGTGCCACCAGTTTCGGGAGATCAGAAAATGAGCAGTTCTTC. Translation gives CATSFGRSENEQFF.

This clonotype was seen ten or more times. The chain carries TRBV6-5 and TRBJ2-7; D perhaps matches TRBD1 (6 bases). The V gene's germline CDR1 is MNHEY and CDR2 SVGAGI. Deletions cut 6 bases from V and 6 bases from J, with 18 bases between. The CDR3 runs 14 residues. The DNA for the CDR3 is TGTGCCAGCAGACCGACGGACAGTCGTCCCGAGCAGTACTTC. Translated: CASRPTDSRPEQYF.

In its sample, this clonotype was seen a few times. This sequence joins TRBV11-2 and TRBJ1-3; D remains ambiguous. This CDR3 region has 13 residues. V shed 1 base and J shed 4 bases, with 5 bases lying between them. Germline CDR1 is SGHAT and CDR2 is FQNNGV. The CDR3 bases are TGTGCCAGCAGCTTAGCCCAGGGAAACACCATATATTTT. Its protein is CASSLAQGNTIYF.

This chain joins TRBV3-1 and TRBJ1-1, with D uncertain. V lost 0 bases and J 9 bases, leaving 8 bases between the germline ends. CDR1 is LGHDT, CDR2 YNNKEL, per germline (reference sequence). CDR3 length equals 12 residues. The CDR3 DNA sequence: TGTGCCAGCAGCCAAGATTCGAGGCAAGCTTTCTTT. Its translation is CASSQDSRQAFF. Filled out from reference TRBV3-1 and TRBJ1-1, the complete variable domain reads DTAVSQTPKYLVTQMGNDKSIKCEQNLGHDTMYWYKQDSKKFLKIMFSYNNKELIINETVPNRFSPKSPDKAHLNLHINSLELGDSAVYFCASSQDSRQAFFGQGTRLTVV.

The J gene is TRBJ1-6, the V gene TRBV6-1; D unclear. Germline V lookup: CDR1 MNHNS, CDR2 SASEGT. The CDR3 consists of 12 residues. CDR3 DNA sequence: TGTGCTTACAGCTCCCTAAATTCACCCCTCCACTTT. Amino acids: CAYSSLNSPLHF.

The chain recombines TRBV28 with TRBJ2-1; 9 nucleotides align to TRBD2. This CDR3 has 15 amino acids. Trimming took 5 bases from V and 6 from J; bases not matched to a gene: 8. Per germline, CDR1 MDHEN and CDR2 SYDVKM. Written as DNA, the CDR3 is TGTGCCAGCAGTCTCCGGGGACTAGCCAGCAATGAGCAGTTCTTC. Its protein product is CASSLRGLASNEQFF.

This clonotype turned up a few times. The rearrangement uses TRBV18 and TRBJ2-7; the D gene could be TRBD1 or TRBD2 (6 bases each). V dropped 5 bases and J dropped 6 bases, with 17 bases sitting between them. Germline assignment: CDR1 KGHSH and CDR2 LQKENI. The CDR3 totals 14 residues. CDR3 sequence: CASSAGGGQREQYF. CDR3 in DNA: TGTGCCAGCTCAGCAGGAGGGGGGCAACGCGAGCAGTACTTC.

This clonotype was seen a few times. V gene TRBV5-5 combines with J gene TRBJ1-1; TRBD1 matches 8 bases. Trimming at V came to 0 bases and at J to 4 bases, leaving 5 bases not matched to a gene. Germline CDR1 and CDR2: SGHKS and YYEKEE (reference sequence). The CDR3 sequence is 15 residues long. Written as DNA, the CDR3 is TGTGCCAGCAGCTTGGGACAGGGGTTGTTCACTGAAGCTTTCTTT. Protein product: CASSLGQGLFTEAFF.

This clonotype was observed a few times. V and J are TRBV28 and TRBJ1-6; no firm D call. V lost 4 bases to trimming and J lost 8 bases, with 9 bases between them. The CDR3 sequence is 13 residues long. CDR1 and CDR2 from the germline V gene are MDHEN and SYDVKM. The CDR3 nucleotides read TGTGCCAGCAGTTCAAGGTTTGATTCACCCCTCCACTTT. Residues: CASSSRFDSPLHF.

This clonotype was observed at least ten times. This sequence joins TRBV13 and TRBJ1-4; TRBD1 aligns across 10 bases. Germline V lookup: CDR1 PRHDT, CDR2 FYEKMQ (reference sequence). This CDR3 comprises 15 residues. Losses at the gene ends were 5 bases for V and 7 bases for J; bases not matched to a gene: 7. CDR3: CASSADRGIGEKLFF. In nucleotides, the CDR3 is TGTGCCAGCAGCGCGGACAGGGGGATTGGTGAAAAACTGTTTTTT.

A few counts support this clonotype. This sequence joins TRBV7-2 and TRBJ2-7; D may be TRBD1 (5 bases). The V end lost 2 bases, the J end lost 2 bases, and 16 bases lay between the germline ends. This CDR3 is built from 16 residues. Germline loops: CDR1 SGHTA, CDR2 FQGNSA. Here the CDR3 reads CASSLTGQGGTYEQYF. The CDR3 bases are TGTGCCAGCAGCTTAACCGGCCAGGGTGGAACCTACGAGCAGTACTTC. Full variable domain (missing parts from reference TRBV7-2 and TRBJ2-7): GAGVSQSPSNKVTEKGKDVELRCDPISGHTALYWYRQSLGQGLEFLIYFQGNSAPDKSGLPSDRFSAERTGGSVSTLTIQRTQQEDSAVYLCASSLTGQGGTYEQYFGPGTRLTVT.

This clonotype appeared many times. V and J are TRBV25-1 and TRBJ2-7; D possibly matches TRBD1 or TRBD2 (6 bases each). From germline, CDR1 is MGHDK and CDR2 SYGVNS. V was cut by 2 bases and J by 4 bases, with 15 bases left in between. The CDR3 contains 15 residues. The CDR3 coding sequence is TGTGCCAGCAGTGAACGTGGGGGGCAGATTTACGAGCAGTACTTC. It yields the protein CASSERGGQIYEQYF.

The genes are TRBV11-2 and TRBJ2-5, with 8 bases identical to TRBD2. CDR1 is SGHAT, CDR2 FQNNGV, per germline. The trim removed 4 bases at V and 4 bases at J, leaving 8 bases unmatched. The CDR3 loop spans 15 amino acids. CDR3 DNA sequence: TGTGCCAGCAGCTCTCCCGGGGGGGGCGGAGAGACCCAGTACTTC. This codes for CASSSPGGGGETQYF.

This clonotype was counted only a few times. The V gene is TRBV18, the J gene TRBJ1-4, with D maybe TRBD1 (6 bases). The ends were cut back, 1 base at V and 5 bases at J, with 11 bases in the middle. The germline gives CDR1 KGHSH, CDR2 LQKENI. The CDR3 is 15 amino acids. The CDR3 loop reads CASSPLGQRNEKLFF. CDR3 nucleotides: TGTGCCAGCTCACCACTCGGACAGCGGAATGAAAAACTGTTTTTT. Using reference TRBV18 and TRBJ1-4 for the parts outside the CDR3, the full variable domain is NAGVMQNPRHLVRRRGQEARLRCSPMKGHSHVYWYRQLPEEGLKFMVYLQKENIIDESGMPKERFSAEFPKEGPSILRIQQVVRGDSAAYFCASSPLGQRNEKLFFGSGTQLSVL.

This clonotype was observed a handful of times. This CDR3 reads CASSLDRPETQYF. The CDR3 DNA reads TGCGCCAGCAGCTTGGACAGGCCGGAGACCCAGTACTTC. The chain uses TRBV5-1 and TRBJ2-5; possibly TRBD1 for D (5 bases). There are 13 residues in the CDR3. V lost 0 bases, J lost 5 bases, and 8 bases lay in between. Per germline, CDR1 SGHRS and CDR2 YFSETQ.

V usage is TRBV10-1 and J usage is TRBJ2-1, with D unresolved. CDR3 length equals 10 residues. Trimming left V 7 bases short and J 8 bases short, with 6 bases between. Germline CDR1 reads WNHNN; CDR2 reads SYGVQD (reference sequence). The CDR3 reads CASNVDEQFF. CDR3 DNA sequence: TGCGCCAGCAATGTCGATGAGCAGTTCTTC.

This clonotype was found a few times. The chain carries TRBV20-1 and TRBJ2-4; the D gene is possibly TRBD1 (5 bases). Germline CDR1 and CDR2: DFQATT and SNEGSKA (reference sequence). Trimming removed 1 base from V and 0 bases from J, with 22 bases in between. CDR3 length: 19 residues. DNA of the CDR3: TGCAGTGCTAGAGGGCAGGGCCCGACCGAACAAATAGCCAAAAACATTCAGTACTTC. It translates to CSARGQGPTEQIAKNIQYF.

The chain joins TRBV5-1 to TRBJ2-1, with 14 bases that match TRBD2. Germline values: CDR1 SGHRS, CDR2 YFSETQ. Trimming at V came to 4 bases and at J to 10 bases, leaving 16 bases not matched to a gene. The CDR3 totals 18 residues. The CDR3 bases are TGCGCCAGCAGCCCGGGACTAGCGGGAGCCAAGGGGGACGGGGAGCAGTTCTTC. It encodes CASSPGLAGAKGDGEQFF.

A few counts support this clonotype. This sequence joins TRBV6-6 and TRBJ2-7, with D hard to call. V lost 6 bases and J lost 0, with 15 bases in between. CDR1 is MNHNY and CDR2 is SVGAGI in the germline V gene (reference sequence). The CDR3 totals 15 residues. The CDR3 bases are TGTGCCAGCAGGTCCGGAGTCTGGAACTCCTACGAGCAGTACTTC. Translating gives CASRSGVWNSYEQYF.

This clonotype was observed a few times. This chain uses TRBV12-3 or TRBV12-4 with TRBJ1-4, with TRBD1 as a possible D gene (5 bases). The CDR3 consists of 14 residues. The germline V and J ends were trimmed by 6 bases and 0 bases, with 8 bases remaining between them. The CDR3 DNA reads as TGTGCCAGCAGGAAAGGGGCAACTAATGAAAAACTGTTTTTT. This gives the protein CASRKGATNEKLFF.

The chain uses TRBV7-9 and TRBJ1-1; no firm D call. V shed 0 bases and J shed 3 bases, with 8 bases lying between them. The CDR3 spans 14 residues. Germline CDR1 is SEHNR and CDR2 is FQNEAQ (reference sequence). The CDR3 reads CASSLAQAYTEAFF. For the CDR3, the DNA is TGTGCCAGCAGCTTAGCGCAGGCGTACACTGAAGCTTTCTTT.

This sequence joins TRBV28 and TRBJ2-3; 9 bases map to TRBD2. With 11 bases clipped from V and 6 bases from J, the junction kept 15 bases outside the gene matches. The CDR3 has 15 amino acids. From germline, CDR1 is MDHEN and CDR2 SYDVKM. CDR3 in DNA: TGTGCCTGGTCATCAAGGGCGGGAGGGTTGGATACGCAGTATTTT. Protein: CAWSSRAGGLDTQYF.

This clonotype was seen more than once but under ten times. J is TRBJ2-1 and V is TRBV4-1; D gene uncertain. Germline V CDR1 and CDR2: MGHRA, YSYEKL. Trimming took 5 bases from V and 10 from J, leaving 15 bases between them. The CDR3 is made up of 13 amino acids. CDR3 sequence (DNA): TGCGCCAGCAGCAATAATTACTTGCGGGAGCAGTTCTTC. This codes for CASSNNYLREQFF.

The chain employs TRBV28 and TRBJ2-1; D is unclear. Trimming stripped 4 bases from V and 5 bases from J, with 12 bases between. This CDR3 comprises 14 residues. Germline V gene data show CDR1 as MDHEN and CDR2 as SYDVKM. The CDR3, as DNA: TGTGCCAGCAGTTCTACGACTTTGAACAATGAGCAGTTCTTC. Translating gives CASSSTTLNNEQFF.

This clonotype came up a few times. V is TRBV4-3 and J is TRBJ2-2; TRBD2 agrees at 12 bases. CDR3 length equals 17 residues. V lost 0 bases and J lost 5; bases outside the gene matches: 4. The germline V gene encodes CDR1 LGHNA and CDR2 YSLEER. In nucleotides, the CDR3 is TGCGCCAGCAGCCAAGAACTAGCGGGAGGTGGAACCGGGGAGCTGTTTTTT. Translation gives CASSQELAGGGTGELFF.

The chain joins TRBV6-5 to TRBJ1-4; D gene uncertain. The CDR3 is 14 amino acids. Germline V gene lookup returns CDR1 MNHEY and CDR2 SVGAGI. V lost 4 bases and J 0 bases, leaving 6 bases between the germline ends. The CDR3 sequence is CASSSSATNEKLFF. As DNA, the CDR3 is TGTGCCAGCAGTTCGAGTGCAACTAATGAAAAACTGTTTTTT.

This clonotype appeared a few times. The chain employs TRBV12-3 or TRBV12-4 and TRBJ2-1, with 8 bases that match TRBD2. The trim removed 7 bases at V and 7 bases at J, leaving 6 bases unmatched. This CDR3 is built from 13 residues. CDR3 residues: CASNSGTRNEQFF. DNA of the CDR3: TGTGCCAGCAATAGCGGGACTCGGAATGAGCAGTTCTTC.